This T cell receptor beta chain was observed in a study of CD8+ T cells in alopecia areata. Study summary: Treatment with tofacitinib (6 to 18 months) was followed by 6 months off drug. Points from the study as a whole: Among the top 100, expanded CD8+ clones were significantly decreased by tofacitinib, as was scalp clonality.

Treatment described: oral pan-JAK inhibitor, 5-10 mg twice daily. To note about this clone: No antigen is known for it.

This CDR3 spans 16 amino acids. The V segment lost 3 bases and the J segment 4 bases; nucleotides outside the gene matches: 9. CDR1 and CDR2 (germline): MGHRA, YSYEKL. Extraction and reverse transcription of RNA yielded cDNA as the sequencing template. Profiling relied on immunoSEQ multiplex PCR, and the TCRdb table lists in-frame clones only, not all of them. Of 200,000 to 250,000 clones listed, 50% to 70% are singletons. The rearrangement uses TRBV4-1 and TRBJ2-1, with TRBD2 matching 7 bases. The input for sequencing was CD4+ T cells sorted from blood, taken at week 4, from a patient treated with tofacitinib. The receptor's source is a human donor with alopecia areata. CDR3: CASSHSPSGRYNEQFF. The CDR3 DNA follows: TGCGCCAGCAGCCACAGCCCTAGCGGCCGTTACAATGAGCAGTTCTTC.